This T cell receptor beta chain was sequenced during a study of cytomegalovirus exposure and HLA in healthy donors. Note on this clone: Its antigen is unidentified.

This PCR relied on a set of 60 Vbeta primers and 13 Jbeta primers. Clones were read by immunoSEQ multiplex PCR, and TCRdb kept only the in-frame ones, dropping some. The listing records 60,000 to 85,000 clones. Study-level findings and limits: In an earlier analysis, in some 600 donors, most V segments appeared productive either ~90% or ~30% of the time. Information on immune exposure was restricted to one variable (CMV serostatus).

The germline CDR1 and CDR2 sequences are LNHNV and YYDKDF (reference sequence). The CDR3 covers 13 residues. Between the trimmed V and J ends, which lost 5 bases and 0 bases, there was a span of 7 bases. Sequenced input: PBMCs. This receptor was identified in a man aged 50 to 60 in good health and CMV-seropositive. J is TRBJ1-1 and V is TRBV15, with D unresolved. The CDR3: CATSLSLNTEAFF. The CDR3 bases are TGTGCCACCAGCCTGAGCTTGAACACTGAAGCTTTCTTT. Supplemented by reference TRBV15 and TRBJ1-1, the full variable domain reads DAMVIQNPRYQVTQFGKPVTLSCSQTLNHNVMYWYQQKSSQAPKLLFHYYDKDFNNEADTPDNFQSRRPNTSFCFLDIRSPGLGDTAMYLCATSLSLNTEAFFGQGTRLTVV.